This T cell receptor (beta chain) is drawn from a study of T cell changes during pregnancy in multiple sclerosis. V lost 2 bases and J lost 0, with 7 bases in between. Germline lookup yields CDR1 SGDLS and CDR2 YYNGEE. This CDR3 comprises 14 residues. The protocol was immunoSEQ multiplex PCR, while the TCRdb copy is restricted to in-frame clones and leaves out a portion. Of approximately 100,000 clones in the sample, around 90% were seen once. The V gene is TRBV9, the J gene TRBJ2-3; no firm D call. The sequencing used peripheral blood, collected after pregnancy. This sequence originates from a female donor in good health, enrolled as a control in a pregnancy study. CDR3: CASSVGLSTDTQYF. Written as DNA, the CDR3 is TGTGCCAGCAGCGTGGGCCTAAGCACAGATACGCAGTATTTT.